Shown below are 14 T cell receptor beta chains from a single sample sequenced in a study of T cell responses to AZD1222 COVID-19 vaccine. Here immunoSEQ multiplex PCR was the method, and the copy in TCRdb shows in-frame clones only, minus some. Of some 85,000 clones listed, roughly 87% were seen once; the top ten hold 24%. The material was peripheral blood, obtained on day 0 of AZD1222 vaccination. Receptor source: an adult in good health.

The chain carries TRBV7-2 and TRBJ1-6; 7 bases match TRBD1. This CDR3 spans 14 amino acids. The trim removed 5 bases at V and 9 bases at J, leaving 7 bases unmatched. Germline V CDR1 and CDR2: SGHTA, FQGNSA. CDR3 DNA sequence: TGTGCCAGCAGCAACCGGGACAGTGCTTCACCCCTCCACTTT. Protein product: CASSNRDSASPLHF.

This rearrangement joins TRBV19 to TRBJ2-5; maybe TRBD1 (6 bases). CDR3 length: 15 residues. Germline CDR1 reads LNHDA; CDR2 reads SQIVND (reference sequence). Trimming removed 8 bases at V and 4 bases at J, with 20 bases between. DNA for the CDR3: TGTGCCAGTCAATCGATCCAGGGGAAAGGAGAGACCCAGTACTTC. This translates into CASQSIQGKGETQYF.

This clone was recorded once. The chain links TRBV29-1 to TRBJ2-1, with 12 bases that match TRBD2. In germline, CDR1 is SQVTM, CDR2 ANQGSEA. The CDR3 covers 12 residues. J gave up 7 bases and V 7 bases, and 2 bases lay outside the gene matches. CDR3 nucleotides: TGCAGCGGGACTAGCGGGACTAATGAGCAGTTCTTC. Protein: CSGTSGTNEQFF.

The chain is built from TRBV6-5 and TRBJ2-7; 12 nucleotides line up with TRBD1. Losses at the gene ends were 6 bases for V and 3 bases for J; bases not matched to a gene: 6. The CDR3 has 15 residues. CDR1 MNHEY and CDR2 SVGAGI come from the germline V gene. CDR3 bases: TGTGCCAGCAGACAAGGGACAGGGGGCTTCTACGAGCAGTACTTC. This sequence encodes CASRQGTGGFYEQYF.

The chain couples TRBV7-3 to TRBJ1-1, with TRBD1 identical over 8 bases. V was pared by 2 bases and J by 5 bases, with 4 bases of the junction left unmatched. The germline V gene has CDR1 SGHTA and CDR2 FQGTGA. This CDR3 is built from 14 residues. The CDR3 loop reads CASSLGQGQTEAFF. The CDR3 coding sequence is TGTGCCAGCAGCTTAGGACAGGGTCAAACTGAAGCTTTCTTT.

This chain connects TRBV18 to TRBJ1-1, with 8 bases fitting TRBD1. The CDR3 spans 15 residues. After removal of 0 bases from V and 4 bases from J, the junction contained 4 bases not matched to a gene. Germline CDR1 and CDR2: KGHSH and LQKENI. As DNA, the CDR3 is TGTGCCAGCTCACCACCGACAGGGGAGGGCACTGAAGCTTTCTTT. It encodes CASSPPTGEGTEAFF.

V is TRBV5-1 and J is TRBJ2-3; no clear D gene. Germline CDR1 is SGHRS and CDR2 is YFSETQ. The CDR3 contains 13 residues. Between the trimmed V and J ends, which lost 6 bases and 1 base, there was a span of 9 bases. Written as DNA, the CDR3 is TGCGCCAGCACGATAGCAGGCACAGATACGCAGTATTTT. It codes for CASTIAGTDTQYF.

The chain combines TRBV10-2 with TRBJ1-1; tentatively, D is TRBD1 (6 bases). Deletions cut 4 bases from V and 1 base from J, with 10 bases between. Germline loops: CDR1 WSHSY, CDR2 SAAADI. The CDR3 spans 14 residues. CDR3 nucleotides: TGCGCCAGCAGTGTCGCAGGGGAGAACACTGAAGCTTTCTTT. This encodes CASSVAGENTEAFF.

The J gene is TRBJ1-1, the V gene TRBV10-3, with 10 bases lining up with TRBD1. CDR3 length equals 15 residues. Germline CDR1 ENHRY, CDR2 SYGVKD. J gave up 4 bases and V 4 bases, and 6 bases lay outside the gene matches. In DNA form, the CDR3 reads TGTGCCATCAGTGGGGACAGGGGAGTTAGCACTGAAGCTTTCTTT. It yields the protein CAISGDRGVSTEAFF.

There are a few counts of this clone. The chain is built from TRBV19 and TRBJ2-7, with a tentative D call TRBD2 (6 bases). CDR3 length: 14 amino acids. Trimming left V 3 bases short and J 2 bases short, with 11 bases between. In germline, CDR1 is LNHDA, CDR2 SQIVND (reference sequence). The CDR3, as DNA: TGTGCCAGTAGTATTGGAGGGATCACCTACGAGCAGTACTTC. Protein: CASSIGGITYEQYF. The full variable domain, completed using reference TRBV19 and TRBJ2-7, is DGGITQSPKYLFRKEGQNVTLSCEQNLNHDAMYWYRQDPGQGLRLIYYSQIVNDFQKGDIAEGYSVSREKKESFPLTVTSAQKNPTAFYLCASSIGGITYEQYFGPGTRLTVT.

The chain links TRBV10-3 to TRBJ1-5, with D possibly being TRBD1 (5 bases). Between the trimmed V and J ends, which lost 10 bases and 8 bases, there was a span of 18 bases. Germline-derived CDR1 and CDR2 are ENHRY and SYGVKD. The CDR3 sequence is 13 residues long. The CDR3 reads CATQGTGVEPQHF. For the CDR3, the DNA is TGTGCCACCCAGGGCACCGGTGTGGAGCCCCAGCATTTT.

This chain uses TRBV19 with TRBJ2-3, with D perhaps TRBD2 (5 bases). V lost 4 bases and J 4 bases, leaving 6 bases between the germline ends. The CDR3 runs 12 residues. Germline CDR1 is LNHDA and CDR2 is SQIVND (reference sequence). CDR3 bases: TGTGCCAGTAGTAGGGGAGCAGATACGCAGTATTTT. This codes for CASSRGADTQYF.

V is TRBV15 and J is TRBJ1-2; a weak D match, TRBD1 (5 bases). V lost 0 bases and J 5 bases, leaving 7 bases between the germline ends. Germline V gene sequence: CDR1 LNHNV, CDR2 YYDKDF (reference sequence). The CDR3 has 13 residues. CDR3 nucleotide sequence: TGTGCCACCAGCAGAGACCAGGGTTATGGCTACACCTTC. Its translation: CATSRDQGYGYTF.

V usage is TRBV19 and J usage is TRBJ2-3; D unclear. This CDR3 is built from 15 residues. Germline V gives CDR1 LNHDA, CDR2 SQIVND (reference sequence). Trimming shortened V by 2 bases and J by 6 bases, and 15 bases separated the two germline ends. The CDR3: CASSITQALLDTQYF. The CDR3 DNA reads TGTGCCAGTAGTATAACTCAGGCCTTATTGGATACGCAGTATTTT.